The rows below give T cell receptor beta chains drawn from one sample of a study of T cells in tuberculosis. Only in-frame clones appear in the TCRdb table, and some are missing; sequencing was by immunoSEQ multiplex PCR. The sample shows around 30,000 clones, just over 90% of them seen only once. Sample: PBMCs. The receptors shown here come from a donor aged 10 to 29 with latent tuberculosis or without tuberculosis infection. Both conserved end residues are part of each CDR3. Each record gives: D gene, J gene, V gene, clone size, CDR3 DNA, CDR3 protein. D genes are given only for firm matches. Not every row has a clone size; where given, it reads once, few, many or a size class.

TRBD1	TRBJ2-7	TRBV4-1	-	TGCGCCAGCGGGACGGGACAGAACTCCTACGAGCAGTACTTC	CASGTGQNSYEQYF
-	TRBJ2-5	TRBV4-1	-	TGCGCCAGCAGCCAAGAAAGGGGCCTACAAGAGACCCAGTACTTC	CASSQERGLQETQYF
TRBD2	TRBJ2-7	TRBV28	medium-sized	TGTGCCAGCAGTTCACGGACTAGCGGGGGATCCTACGAGCAGTACTTC	CASSSRTSGGSYEQYF
TRBD1	TRBJ2-1	TRBV6-5	-	TGTGCCAGCAGTTACAGGGGACAGGGGAATGAGCAGTTCTTC	CASSYRGQGNEQFF
-	TRBJ1-1	TRBV27	-	TGTGCCAGCAGTTTGGATAGGAGGGGCGCGGGGACTGAAGCTTTCTTT	CASSLDRRGAGTEAFF
TRBD1	TRBJ1-3	TRBV28	-	TGTGCCAGCAGTTTATATGGGACAGGGATCGGTGGAAACACCATATATTTT	CASSLYGTGIGGNTIYF
-	TRBJ2-7	TRBV2	-	TGTGCCAGCACCGACAGGTCGGAGCAGTACTTC	CASTDRSEQYF
TRBD1	TRBJ1-4	TRBV7-9	-	TGTGCCAGCAGCTGGGGACAGATAAATGAAAAACTGTTTTTT	CASSWGQINEKLFF
-	TRBJ2-7	TRBV25-1	-	TGTGCCAGCAGTGAATTGAGCCCACTAAGCTCCTACGAGCAGTACTTC	CASSELSPLSSYEQYF
-	TRBJ2-7	TRBV6-5	-	TGTGCCAGCAGTTACGGGGACATCTCCTACGAGCAGTACTTC	CASSYGDISYEQYF
TRBD2	TRBJ2-1	TRBV28	-	TGTGCCAGCAGTTCCTATCTAGCGGGGGCCCTCAATGAGCAGTTCTTC	CASSSYLAGALNEQFF
TRBD2	TRBJ2-1	TRBV5-1	-	TGCGCCAGCACCCTTAGCGGGAGGGTAGGCAATGAGCAGTTCTTC	CASTLSGRVGNEQFF
TRBD2	TRBJ2-7	TRBV16	-	TGTGCCAGCAGCCAGCGGGAGGTGTCCTACGAGCAGTACTTC	CASSQREVSYEQYF
TRBD1	TRBJ2-2	TRBV27	-	TGTGCCAGCAGTATGACCGGGACAGAAAACACCGGGGAGCTGTTTTTT	CASSMTGTENTGELFF
TRBD1	TRBJ1-2	TRBV20-1	-	TGCAGTGCTTGGACAGGGAATGGCTACACCTTC	CSAWTGNGYTF
-	TRBJ2-3	TRBV28	-	TGTGCCAGCCGAGAAAGGGGGTGGCGGATAGATACGCAGTATTTT	CASRERGWRIDTQYF
-	TRBJ2-7	TRBV6-5	once	TGTGCCAGCAGTTACTCGGGGCCGGCCTACGAGCAGTACTTC	CASSYSGPAYEQYF
TRBD2	TRBJ2-7	TRBV4-1	-	TGCGCCAGCAGCCAAGTGACTAGCGACTACGAGCAGTACTTC	CASSQVTSDYEQYF